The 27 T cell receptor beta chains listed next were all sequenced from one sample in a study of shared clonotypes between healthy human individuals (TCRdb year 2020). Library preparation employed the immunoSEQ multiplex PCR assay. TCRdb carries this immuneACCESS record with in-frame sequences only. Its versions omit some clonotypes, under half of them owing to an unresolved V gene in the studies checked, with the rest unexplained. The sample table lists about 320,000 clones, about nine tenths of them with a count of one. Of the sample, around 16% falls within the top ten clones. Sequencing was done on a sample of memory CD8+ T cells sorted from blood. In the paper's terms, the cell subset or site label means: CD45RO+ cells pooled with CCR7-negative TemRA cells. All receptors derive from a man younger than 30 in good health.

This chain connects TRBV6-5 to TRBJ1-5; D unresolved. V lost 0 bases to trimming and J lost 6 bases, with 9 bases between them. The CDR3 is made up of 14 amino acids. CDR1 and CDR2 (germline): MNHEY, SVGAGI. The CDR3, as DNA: TGTGCCAGCAGTTACTCCGAGGGAATTCAGCCCCAGCATTTT. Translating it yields CASSYSEGIQPQHF.

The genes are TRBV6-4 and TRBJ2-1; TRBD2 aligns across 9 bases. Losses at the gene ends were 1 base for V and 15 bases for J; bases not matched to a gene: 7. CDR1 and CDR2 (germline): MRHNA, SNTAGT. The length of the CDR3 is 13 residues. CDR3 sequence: CASSDLNSGRLFF. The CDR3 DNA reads TGTGCCAGCAGTGACTTGAATAGCGGGAGATTGTTCTTC.

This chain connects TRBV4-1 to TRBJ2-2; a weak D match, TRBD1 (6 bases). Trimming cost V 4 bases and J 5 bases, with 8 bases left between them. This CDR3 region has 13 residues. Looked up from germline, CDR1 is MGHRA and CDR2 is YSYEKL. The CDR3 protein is CASSPGTTGELFF. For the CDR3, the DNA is TGCGCCAGCAGCCCCGGGACAACCGGGGAGCTGTTTTTT.

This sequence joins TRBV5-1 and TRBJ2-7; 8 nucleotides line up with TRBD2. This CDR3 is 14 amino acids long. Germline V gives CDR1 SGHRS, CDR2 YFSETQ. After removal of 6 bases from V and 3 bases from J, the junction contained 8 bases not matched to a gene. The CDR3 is CASTPTSGIYEQYF. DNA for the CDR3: TGCGCCAGCACCCCAACTAGCGGAATCTACGAGCAGTACTTC.

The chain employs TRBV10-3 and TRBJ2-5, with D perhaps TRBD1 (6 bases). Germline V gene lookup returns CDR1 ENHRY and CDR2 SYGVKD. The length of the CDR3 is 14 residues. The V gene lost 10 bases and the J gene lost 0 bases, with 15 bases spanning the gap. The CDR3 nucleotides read TGTGCCACCGTCCCGGACAGAAACCAAGAGACCCAGTACTTC. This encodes CATVPDRNQETQYF.

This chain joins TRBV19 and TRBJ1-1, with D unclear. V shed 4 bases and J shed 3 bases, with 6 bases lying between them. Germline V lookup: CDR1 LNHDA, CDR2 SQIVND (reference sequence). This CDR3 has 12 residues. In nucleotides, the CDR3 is TGTGCCAGTAGTACCTGGGACACTGAAGCTTTCTTT. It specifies CASSTWDTEAFF.

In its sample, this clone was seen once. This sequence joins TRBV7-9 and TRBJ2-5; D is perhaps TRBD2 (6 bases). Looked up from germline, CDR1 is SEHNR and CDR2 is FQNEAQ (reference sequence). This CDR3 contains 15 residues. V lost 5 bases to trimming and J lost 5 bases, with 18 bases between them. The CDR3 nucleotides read TGTGCCAGCAGCCCCGGGACTTTAGGGCCCGAGACCCAGTACTTC. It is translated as CASSPGTLGPETQYF.

The CDR3, as DNA: TGTGCCAGCAGCCAATTAGAGAAAAACATTCAGTACTTC. Its translation: CASSQLEKNIQYF. This chain joins TRBV14 and TRBJ2-4; D gene unclear. This CDR3 contains 13 residues. Germline CDR1 SGHDN, CDR2 FVKESK. Trimming shortened V by 2 bases and J by 4 bases, and 6 bases separated the two germline ends.

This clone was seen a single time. The CDR3 region has the DNA TGTGCTAGTGGTTTGAACAGGGAATTGGACTACACCTTC. It encodes CASGLNRELDYTF. The rearrangement joins TRBV12-5 to TRBJ1-2, with D maybe TRBD1 (6 bases). Trimming cost V 2 bases and J 10 bases, with 14 bases left between them. Germline CDR1 reads LGHNT; CDR2 reads FRNRAP. CDR3 length: 13 residues. Drawing the rest from reference TRBV12-5 and TRBJ1-2, the complete variable domain is DARVTQTPRHKVTEMGQEVTMRCQPILGHNTVFWYRQTMMQGLELLAYFRNRAPLDDSGMPKDRFSAEMPDATLATLKIQPSEPRDSAVYFCASGLNRELDYTFGSGTRLTVV.

CDR3 sequence reads: CASRGIDRISTEAFF. CDR3 in DNA: TGTGCCAGCAGGGGCATCGACAGGATTTCCACTGAAGCTTTCTTT. This chain links TRBV2 with TRBJ1-1, with D perhaps TRBD1 (6 bases). This CDR3 region has 15 residues. Germline lookup yields CDR1 SNHLY and CDR2 FYNNEI. V was shortened by 6 bases and J by 4 bases, with 18 bases between the two germline ends.

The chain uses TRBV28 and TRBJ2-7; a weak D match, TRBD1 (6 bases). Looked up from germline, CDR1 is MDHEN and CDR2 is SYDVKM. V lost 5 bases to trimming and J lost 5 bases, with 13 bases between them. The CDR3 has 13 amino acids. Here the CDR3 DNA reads TGTGCCAGCAGTCCCCGACAGGCCCACGAGCAGTACTTC. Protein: CASSPRQAHEQYF.

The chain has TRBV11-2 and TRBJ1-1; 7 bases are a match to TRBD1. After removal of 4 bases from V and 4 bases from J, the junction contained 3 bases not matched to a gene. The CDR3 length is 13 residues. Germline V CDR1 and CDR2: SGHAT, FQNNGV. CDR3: CASSSTGPTEAFF. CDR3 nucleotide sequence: TGTGCCAGCAGCTCGACAGGGCCCACTGAAGCTTTCTTT.

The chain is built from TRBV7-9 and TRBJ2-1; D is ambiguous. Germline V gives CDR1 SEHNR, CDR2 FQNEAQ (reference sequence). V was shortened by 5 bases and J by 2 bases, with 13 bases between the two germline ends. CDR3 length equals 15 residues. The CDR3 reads CASSAYSEPYNEQFF. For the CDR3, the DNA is TGTGCCAGCAGCGCATACTCAGAACCCTACAATGAGCAGTTCTTC.

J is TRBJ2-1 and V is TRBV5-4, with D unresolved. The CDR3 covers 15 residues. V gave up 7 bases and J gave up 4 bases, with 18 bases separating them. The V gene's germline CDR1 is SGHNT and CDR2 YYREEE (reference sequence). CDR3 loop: CASGSSLESYNEQFF. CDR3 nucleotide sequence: TGTGCCAGCGGATCAAGTTTGGAGAGTTACAATGAGCAGTTCTTC.

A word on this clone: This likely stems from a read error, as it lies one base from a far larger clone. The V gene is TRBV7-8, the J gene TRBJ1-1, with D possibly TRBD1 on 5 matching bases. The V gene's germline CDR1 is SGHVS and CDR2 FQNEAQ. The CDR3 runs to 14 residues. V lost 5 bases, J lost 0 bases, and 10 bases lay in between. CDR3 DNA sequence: TGTGCCAGCAGCCAAGACAGCGTGAACACTGAAGCTTTCTTT. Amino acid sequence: CASSQDSVNTEAFF.

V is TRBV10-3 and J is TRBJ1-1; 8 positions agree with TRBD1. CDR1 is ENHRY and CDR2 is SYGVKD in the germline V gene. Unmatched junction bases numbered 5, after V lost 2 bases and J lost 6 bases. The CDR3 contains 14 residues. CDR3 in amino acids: CAISEPGGVSEAFF. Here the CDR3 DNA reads TGTGCCATCAGTGAGCCAGGGGGCGTCTCTGAAGCTTTCTTT.

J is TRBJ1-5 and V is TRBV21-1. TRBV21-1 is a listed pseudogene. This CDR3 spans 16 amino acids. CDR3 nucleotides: TGTGCCAGCAGCAAAGGGAGGGGGGGCTTTAGGCAGCCCCAGCATTTT. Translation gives CASSKGRGGFRQPQHF.

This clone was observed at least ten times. CDR3 sequence reads: CASSDDRDTQYF. The CDR3, as DNA: TGTGCCAGCAGTGACGATCGGGATACGCAGTATTTT. V is TRBV6-4 and J is TRBJ2-3, with D hard to call. The germline V and J ends were trimmed by 2 bases and 6 bases, with 6 bases remaining between them. The CDR3 length is 12 residues. Per germline, CDR1 MRHNA and CDR2 SNTAGT.

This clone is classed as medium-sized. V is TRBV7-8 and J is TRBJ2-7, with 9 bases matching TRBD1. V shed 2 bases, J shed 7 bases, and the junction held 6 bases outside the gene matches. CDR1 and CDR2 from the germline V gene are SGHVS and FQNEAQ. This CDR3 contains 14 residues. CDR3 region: CASSLNRGPGEQYF. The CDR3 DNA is TGTGCCAGCAGCTTAAACAGGGGGCCGGGGGAGCAGTACTTC.

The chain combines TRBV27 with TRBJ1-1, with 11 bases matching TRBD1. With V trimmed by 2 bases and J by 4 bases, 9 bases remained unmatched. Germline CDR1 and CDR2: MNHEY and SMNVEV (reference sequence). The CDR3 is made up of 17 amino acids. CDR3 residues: CASSLLTLGTGGTEAFF. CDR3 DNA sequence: TGTGCCAGCAGTTTACTCACTTTAGGGACAGGGGGCACTGAAGCTTTCTTT.

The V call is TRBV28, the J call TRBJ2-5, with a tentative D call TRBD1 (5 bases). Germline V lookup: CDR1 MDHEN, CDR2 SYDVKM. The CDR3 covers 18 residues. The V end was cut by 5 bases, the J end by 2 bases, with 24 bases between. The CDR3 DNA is TGTGCCAGCAGTCCCTTGGGGCAGACCTATCCAGGACAAGAGACCCAGTACTTC. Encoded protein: CASSPLGQTYPGQETQYF.

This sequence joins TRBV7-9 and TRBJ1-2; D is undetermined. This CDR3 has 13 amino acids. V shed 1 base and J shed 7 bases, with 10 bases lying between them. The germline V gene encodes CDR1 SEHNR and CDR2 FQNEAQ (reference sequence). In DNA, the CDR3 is TGTGCCAGCAGCTTAGTTTCGGTTGGTGGCTACACCTTC. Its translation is CASSLVSVGGYTF.

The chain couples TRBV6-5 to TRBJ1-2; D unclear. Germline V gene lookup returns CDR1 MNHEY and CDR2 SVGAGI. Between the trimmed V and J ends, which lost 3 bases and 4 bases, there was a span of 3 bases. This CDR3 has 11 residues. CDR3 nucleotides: TGTGCCAGCAGTTATGGCTATGGCTACACCTTC. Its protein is CASSYGYGYTF.

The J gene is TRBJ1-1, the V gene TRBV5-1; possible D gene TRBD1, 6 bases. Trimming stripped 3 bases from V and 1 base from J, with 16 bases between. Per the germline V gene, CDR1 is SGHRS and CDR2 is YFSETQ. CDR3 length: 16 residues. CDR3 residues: CASSSHPGTTNTEAFF. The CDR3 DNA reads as TGCGCCAGCAGCTCCCACCCCGGGACAACGAACACTGAAGCTTTCTTT.

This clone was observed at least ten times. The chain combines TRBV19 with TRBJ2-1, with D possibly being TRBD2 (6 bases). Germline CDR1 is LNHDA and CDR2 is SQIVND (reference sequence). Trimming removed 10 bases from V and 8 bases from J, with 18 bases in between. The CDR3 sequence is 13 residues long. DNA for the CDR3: TGTGCCACGGAGCGGGTCCCTTCGGATGAGCAGTTCTTC. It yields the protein CATERVPSDEQFF.

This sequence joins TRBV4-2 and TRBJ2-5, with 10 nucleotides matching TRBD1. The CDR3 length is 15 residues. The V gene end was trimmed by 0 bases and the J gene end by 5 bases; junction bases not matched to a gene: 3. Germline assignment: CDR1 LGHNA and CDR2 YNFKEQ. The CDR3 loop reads CASSQDSGQGETQYF. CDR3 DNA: TGTGCCAGCAGCCAAGATTCGGGACAGGGGGAGACCCAGTACTTC.

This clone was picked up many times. CDR3 in amino acids: CASSFWTDTQYF. DNA of the CDR3: TGTGCCAGCAGCTTCTGGACAGATACGCAGTATTTT. The V call is TRBV5-4, the J call TRBJ2-3; D is unclear. V was trimmed by 2 bases and J by 3 bases, leaving 4 bases between them. Germline CDR1 reads SGHNT; CDR2 reads YYREEE (reference sequence). The CDR3 has 12 residues. Full variable domain (rest looked up from reference TRBV5-4 and TRBJ2-3): ETGVTQSPTHLIKTRGQQVTLRCSSQSGHNTVSWYQQALGQGPQFIFQYYREEENGRGNFPPRFSGLQFPNYSSELNVNALELDDSALYLCASSFWTDTQYFGPGTRLTVL.